The table lists the clone carrying this T cell receptor (beta chain) with a count of one. This sample stems from a study of T cell changes during pregnancy in multiple sclerosis. Produced via immunoSEQ multiplex PCR; TCRdb's table is partial and in-frame only. The data show approximately 80,000 clones, with approximately 94% seen just once and roughly 2.5% held by the top ten. The CDR3 runs 16 residues. CDR1 and CDR2 (germline): GTSNPN, SVGIG (reference sequence). V shed 1 base and J shed 1 base, with 16 bases lying between them. This TCR came from a female donor with multiple sclerosis, enrolled in a pregnancy study. This sequence joins TRBV30 and TRBJ2-5, with D perhaps TRBD1 (6 bases). The sequences come from peripheral blood, collected in the third trimester of pregnancy. This CDR3 reads CAWSEDGTTLQETQYF. The CDR3 DNA reads as TGTGCCTGGAGTGAGGACGGGACAACCCTCCAAGAGACCCAGTACTTC. The full variable domain, rest sourced from reference TRBV30 and TRBJ2-5, is SQTIHQWPATLVQPVGSPLSLECTVEGTSNPNLYWYRQAAGRGLQLLFYSVGIGQISSEVPQNLSASRPQDRQFILSSKKLLLSDSGFYLCAWSEDGTTLQETQYFGPGTRLLVL.